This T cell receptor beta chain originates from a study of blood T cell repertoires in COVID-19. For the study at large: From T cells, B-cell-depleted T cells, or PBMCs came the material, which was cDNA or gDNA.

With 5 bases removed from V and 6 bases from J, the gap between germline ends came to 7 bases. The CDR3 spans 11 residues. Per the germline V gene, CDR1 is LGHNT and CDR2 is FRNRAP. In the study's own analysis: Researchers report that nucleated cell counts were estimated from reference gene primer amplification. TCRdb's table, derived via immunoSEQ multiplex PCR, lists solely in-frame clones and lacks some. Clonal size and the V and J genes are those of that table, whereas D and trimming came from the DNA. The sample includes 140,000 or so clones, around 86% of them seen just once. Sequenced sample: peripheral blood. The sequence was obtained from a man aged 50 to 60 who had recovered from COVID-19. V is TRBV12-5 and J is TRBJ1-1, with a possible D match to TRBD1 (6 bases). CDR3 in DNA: TGTGCTAGTGGTCCAGGGGCTGAAGCTTTCTTT. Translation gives CASGPGAEAFF.